This T cell receptor beta chain is drawn from a study of blood T cell repertoires in COVID-19. Trimming shortened V by 3 bases and J by 1 base, and 14 bases separated the two germline ends. Germline lookup yields CDR1 MRHNA and CDR2 SNTAGT. The CDR3 sequence is 16 residues long. Repertoires were generated with immunoSEQ multiplex PCR, while TCRdb's copy carries only in-frame clones and drops some. The sample lists tens of thousands of clones, 80% to 90% occurring once. Sequencing input: PBMCs or T cells enriched from blood (not recorded which). This TCR was sampled from a woman aged 45-65 years with acute COVID-19. The chain uses TRBV6-4 and TRBJ2-3, with TRBD2 as a possible D gene (5 bases). CDR3 DNA: TGTGCCAGCAGTGATAGCGTAAACTTAGGCACAGATACGCAGTATTTT. Amino acids: CASSDSVNLGTDTQYF.